Listed here is a single TCR beta chain. This record comes from a study of blood T cell repertoires in COVID-19. Study as a whole: Spain, Italy and the United States supplied samples that represented acute and convalescent COVID-19.

Authors' analysis steps: Amplification with reference gene primers provided the estimates of nucleated cell counts. TCRdb's table, derived via immunoSEQ multiplex PCR, lists solely in-frame clones and lacks some. V and J calls and clone size follow that table, whereas D and trimming were derived from the DNA. The data contain 59,000 or so clones, approximately 91% of them singletons. The CDR3 spans 17 residues. Trimming cost V 0 bases and J 0 bases, with 15 bases left between them. From germline, CDR1 is SGHRS and CDR2 YFSETQ. This receptor was identified in a human donor in a cohort sampled during active COVID-19. The genes are TRBV5-1 and TRBJ1-1; the D gene is possibly TRBD1 (5 bases). The sample comprised peripheral blood. CDR3 sequence (DNA): TGCGCCAGCAGCTTGGGAATCACGGGAGGGGTGAACACTGAAGCTTTCTTT. It encodes CASSLGITGGVNTEAFF.